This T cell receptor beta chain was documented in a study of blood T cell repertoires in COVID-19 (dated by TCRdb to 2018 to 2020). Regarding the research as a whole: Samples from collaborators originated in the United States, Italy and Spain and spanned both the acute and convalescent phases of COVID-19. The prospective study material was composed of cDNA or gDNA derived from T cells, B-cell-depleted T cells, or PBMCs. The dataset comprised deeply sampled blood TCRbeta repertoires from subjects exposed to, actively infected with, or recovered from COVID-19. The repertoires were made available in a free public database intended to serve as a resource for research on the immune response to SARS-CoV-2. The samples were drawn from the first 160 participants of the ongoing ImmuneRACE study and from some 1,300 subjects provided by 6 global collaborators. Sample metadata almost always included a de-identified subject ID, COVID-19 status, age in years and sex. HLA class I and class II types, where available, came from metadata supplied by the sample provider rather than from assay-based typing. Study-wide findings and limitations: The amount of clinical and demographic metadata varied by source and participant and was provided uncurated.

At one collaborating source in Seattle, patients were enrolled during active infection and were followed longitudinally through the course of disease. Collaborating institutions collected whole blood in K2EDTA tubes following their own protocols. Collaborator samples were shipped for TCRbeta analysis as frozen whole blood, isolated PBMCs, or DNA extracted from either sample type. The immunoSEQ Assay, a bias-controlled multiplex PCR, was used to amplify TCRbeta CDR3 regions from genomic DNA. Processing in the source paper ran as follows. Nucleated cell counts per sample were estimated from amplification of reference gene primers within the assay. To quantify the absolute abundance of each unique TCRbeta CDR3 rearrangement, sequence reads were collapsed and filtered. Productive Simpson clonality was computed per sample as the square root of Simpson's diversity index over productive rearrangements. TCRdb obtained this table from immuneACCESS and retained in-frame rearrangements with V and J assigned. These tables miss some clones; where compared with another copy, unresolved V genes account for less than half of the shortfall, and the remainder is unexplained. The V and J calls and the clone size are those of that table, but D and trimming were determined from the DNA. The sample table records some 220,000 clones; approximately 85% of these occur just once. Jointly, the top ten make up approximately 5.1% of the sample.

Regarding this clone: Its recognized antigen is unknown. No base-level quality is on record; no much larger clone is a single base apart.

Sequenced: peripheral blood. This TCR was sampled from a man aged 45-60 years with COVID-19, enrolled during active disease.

The nucleotide sequence is TGTGCCAGCAGCTTAGTGGAGAGGGTGGTCACTGAAGCTTTCTTT. Translated, it reads CASSLVERVVTEAFF. The rearrangement combines TRBV11-2 with TRBJ1-1, with the D gene call left open. For CDR1 and CDR2, the germline V gene lists SGHAT and FQNNGV. Trimming removed 1 base from V and 4 bases from J, leaving 13 bases between the germline ends. Reading from cysteine to phenylalanine, the CDR3 counts 15 amino acids. Only the CDR3 DNA is retained, 45 bases long and in frame from the first base.